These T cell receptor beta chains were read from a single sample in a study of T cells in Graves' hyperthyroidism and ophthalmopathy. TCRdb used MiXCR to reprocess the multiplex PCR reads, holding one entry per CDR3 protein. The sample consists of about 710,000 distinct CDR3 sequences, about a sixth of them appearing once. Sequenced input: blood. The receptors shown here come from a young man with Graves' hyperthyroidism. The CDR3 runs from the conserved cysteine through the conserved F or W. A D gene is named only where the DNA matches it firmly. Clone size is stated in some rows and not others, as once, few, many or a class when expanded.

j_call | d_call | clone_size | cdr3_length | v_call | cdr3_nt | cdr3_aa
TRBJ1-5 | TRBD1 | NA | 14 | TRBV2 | TGTGCCAGCACCCAGGACAGGGCGAATCAGCCCCAGCATTTT | CASTQDRANQPQHF
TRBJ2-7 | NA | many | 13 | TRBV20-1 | TGCAGTGCTGTTAGCGGAGGGACCTACGAGCAGTACTTC | CSAVSGGTYEQYF
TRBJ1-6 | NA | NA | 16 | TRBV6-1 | TGTGCCAGCAGTGCCCGGATTAGCTCCTATAATTCACCCCTCCACTTT | CASSARISSYNSPLHF
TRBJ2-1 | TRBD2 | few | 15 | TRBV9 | TGTGCCAGCAGCACCTTGGGGCTAGCGGGAGGGAAGCAGTTCTTC | CASSTLGLAGGKQFF
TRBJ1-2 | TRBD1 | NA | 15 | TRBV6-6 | TGTGCCAGCAGTTACTCCCCGGACAGGAAACAAGGCTACACCTTC | CASSYSPDRKQGYTF
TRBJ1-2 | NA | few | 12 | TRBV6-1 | TGTGCCAGCAGTGAAGCGGGGTATGGCTACACCTTC | CASSEAGYGYTF
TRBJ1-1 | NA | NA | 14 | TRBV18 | TGTGCCAGCTCACCACCGACCCGGGCGGAAGAAGCTTTCTTT | CASSPPTRAEEAFF
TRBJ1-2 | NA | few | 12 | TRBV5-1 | TGCGCCAGCTCGGGTGCAAACTATGGCTACACCTTC | CASSGANYGYTF
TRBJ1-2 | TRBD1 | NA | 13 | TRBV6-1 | TGTGCCAGCGGAACCGGGACAGTTTATCGCTACACCTTC | CASGTGTVYRYTF
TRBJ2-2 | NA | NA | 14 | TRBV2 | TGTGCCAGCAGGGTGGCAGGGCACACCGGGGAGCTGTTTTTT | CASRVAGHTGELFF
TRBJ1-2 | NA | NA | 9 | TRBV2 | TGTGCCAGCATCCTCGGCTACACCTTC | CASILGYTF
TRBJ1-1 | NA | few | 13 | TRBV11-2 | TGTGCCAGCAGCTTCCTCCCCGAGGGTGAAGCTTTCTTT | CASSFLPEGEAFF
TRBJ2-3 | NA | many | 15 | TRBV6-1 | TGTGCCAGCAGTGAAGTTTGGCGGTCCACAGATACGCAGTATTTT | CASSEVWRSTDTQYF
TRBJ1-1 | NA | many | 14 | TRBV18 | TGTGCCAGCTCACCGGCAGGGGCGAACACTGAAGCTTTCTTT | CASSPAGANTEAFF
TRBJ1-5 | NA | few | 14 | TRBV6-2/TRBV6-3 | TGTGCCAGCACCAACAGGGTTAGCAATCAGCCCCAGCATTTT | CASTNRVSNQPQHF
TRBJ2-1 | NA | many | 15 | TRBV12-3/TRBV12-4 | TGTGCCAGCAGTTGGACTGGGACCCCGGACGATGAGCAGTTCTTC | CASSWTGTPDDEQFF
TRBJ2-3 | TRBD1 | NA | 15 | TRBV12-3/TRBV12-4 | TGTGCCAGCAGTCCCGGGACAGGGGTGTCAGATACGCAGTATTTT | CASSPGTGVSDTQYF
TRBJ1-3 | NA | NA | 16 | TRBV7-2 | TGTGCCAGCAGCTTAGCCCAAGGCCCGTGGGAAAACACCATATATTTT | CASSLAQGPWENTIYF
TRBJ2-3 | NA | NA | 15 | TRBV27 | TGTGCCAACAGCCGCGGGCGGGGTCTGACAGATACGCAGTATTTT | CANSRGRGLTDTQYF
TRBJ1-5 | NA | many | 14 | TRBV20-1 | TGCAGTGCTAGAGATGTAGGGAACAATCAGCCCCAGCATTTT | CSARDVGNNQPQHF
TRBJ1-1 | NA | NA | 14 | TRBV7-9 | TGTGCCAGCAGCTTAGGCAATGCGGGCACTGAAGCTTTCTTT | CASSLGNAGTEAFF
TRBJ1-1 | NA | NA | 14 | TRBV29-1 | TGCAGCGTTGTAACCCCGGGGAGGAACACTGAAGCTTTCTTT | CSVVTPGRNTEAFF
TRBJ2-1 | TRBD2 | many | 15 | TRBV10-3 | TGTGCCATCAGACCCCCGGGAGGGGCCTACAATGAGCAGTTCTTC | CAIRPPGGAYNEQFF
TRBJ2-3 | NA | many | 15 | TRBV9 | TGTGCCAGCAATAAGGGTGGCTACAGTGAAGATACGCAGTATTTT | CASNKGGYSEDTQYF
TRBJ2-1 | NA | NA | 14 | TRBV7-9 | TGTGCCAGCAGCTTAGCGGAGGGCGGGAATGAGCAGTTCTTC | CASSLAEGGNEQFF
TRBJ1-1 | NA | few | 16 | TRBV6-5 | TGTGCCAGCAGTTACCTCGGAGCAGGGTGGGACACTGAAGCTTTCTTT | CASSYLGAGWDTEAFF
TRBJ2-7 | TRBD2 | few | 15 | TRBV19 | TGTGCCAGTAGACCCACGGGACTAGCCCGGGAGGAGCAGTACTTC | CASRPTGLAREEQYF